These T cell receptor beta chains were read from a single sample in a study of Ad26.COV2.S vaccination and SARS-CoV-2 variants. Produced via immunoSEQ multiplex PCR; TCRdb's table is partial and in-frame only. The table lists some 410,000 clones, approximately 92% of them singletons, with over 1.5% in the top ten. This specimen was peripheral blood, taken in a trial of Ad26.COV2.S vaccine versus placebo. The receptors originated from a person aged 18-65 years who received the Ad26.COV2.S COVID-19 vaccine or a placebo. CDR3s include the opening cysteine and the closing phenylalanine or tryptophan. A D gene is named only where the DNA matches it firmly. Not every row has a clone size; where given, it reads once, few, many or a size class.

size	D	V	J	DNA	CDR3
-	-	TRBV6-5	TRBJ2-3	TGTGCCAGTACGCTCCGGGACATTGCTACGCAGTATTTT	CASTLRDIATQYF
-	-	TRBV7-2	TRBJ2-1	TGTGCCAGCAGCTTGGGGGGGGCCGAAAATGAGCAGTTCTTC	CASSLGGAENEQFF
-	-	TRBV7-6	TRBJ2-7	TGTGCCAGCAGCTTAGCCTCGGGTCCCTACGAGCAGTACTTC	CASSLASGPYEQYF
-	-	TRBV6-2/TRBV6-3	TRBJ2-3	TGTGCCAGCAGTTACGCGGGGGCTCAGGGGGATACGCAGTATTTT	CASSYAGAQGDTQYF
-	TRBD2	TRBV7-9	TRBJ2-5	TGTGCCAGCAGCTTCGGGGGGTCCCAAGAGACCCAGTACTTC	CASSFGGSQETQYF
-	-	TRBV6-1	TRBJ1-2	TGTGCCAGCAGTGAAATAGGGCAGGCATATGGCTACACCTTC	CASSEIGQAYGYTF
few	-	TRBV6-1	TRBJ1-1	TGTGCCAGCAGTGAAGGGGGCGTTAACACTGAAGCTTTCTTT	CASSEGGVNTEAFF
-	-	TRBV2	TRBJ2-2	TGTGCCAGCAATCTGTATGGGCAGGAGAACACCGGGGAGCTGTTTTTT	CASNLYGQENTGELFF
-	TRBD1	TRBV5-5	TRBJ1-2	TGTGCCAGCAGCTTGGTTGAGACAGGGGTATATGGCTACACCTTC	CASSLVETGVYGYTF
-	-	TRBV5-1	TRBJ1-6	TGCGCCAGCAGCTTAAACCCAGGGTCAAATTCACCCCTCCACTTT	CASSLNPGSNSPLHF
once	-	TRBV10-3	TRBJ2-7	TGTGCCATCAGTTTTGCAGGGTCCTACGAGCAGTACTTC	CAISFAGSYEQYF
-	-	TRBV19	TRBJ2-2	TGTGCCAGTAGTATAGGAGGGGCCGGGGAGCTGTTTTTT	CASSIGGAGELFF
-	-	TRBV5-4	TRBJ1-6	TGTGCCAGCAGCTTGGTAACAGGGAAACGATCACCCCTCCACTTT	CASSLVTGKRSPLHF
-	-	TRBV29-1	TRBJ2-4	TGCAGCGTTGAGGAGGGAGGCAAAAACATTCAGTACTTC	CSVEEGGKNIQYF
-	TRBD1	TRBV13	TRBJ2-7	TGTGCCAGCAGCTTACACGGACAGGGGTACTACGAGCAGTACTTC	CASSLHGQGYYEQYF
-	-	TRBV9	TRBJ2-7	TGTGCCAGCAGCCCCGGTGGGACACCTTCCTACGAGCAGTACTTC	CASSPGGTPSYEQYF
-	TRBD1	TRBV5-1	TRBJ1-2	TGCGCCAGCAGCTTGTTGACAGGGGGTAATGGCTACACCTTC	CASSLLTGGNGYTF
-	TRBD1	TRBV6-1	TRBJ1-5	TGTGCCAGCAGTGGGGCGGGCAGGGGGCTTTTTTACTGGAGCAATCAGCCCCAGCATTTT	CASSGAGRGLFYWSNQPQHF
-	-	TRBV7-2	TRBJ2-7	TGTGCCAGCAGCCCAATGGTTGGCAGGTCCTACGAGCAGTACTTC	CASSPMVGRSYEQYF
-	-	TRBV12-3/TRBV12-4	TRBJ2-3	TGTGCCAGCAGAAGCTACCAGGTCGATACGCAGTATTTT	CASRSYQVDTQYF
-	-	TRBV19	TRBJ1-5	TGTGCCAGTAGTCCAGGCGTCGTGGGCCATCAGCCCCAGCATTTT	CASSPGVVGHQPQHF
-	-	TRBV6-5	TRBJ2-1	TGTGCCAGCACATTTGGTCGGAATGAGCAGTTCTTC	CASTFGRNEQFF
-	-	TRBV4-3	TRBJ2-3	TGCGCCAGCAGCCAAAAACGGGTCAGGGGCCAACCCCAAACTTACACAGATACGCAGTATTTT	CASSQKRVRGQPQTYTDTQYF
-	-	TRBV5-5	TRBJ2-1	TGTGCCAGCAGCCAGGCTTCGCGGGGCTCCGGGGAGCAGTTCTTC	CASSQASRGSGEQFF
-	-	TRBV7-9	TRBJ2-1	TGTGCCAGCAGCTTAATCCCCTCAAGCTTGAGATACAATGAGCAGTTCTTC	CASSLIPSSLRYNEQFF
-	TRBD2	TRBV7-9	TRBJ2-1	TGTGCCAGCAGACCCGGGACTAGCCCCAATGAGCAGTTCTTC	CASRPGTSPNEQFF
-	TRBD1	TRBV2	TRBJ2-1	TGTGCCAGCAGGGGACAGGGGTACTACAATGAGCAGTTCTTC	CASRGQGYYNEQFF
-	TRBD2	TRBV10-1	TRBJ2-3	TGCGCCAGCAGCACGGGTAGCGGGGGTGGAGATACGCAGTATTTT	CASSTGSGGGDTQYF
-	-	TRBV6-5	TRBJ1-1	TGTGCCAGCAGTTATTCCAGGACATCGGCGAACACTGAAGCTTTCTTT	CASSYSRTSANTEAFF
-	TRBD2	TRBV9	TRBJ2-5	TGTGCCAGCAGCGTAGGAATCGCGGGGGGCAAAGAGACCCAGTACTTC	CASSVGIAGGKETQYF
-	TRBD1	TRBV6-5	TRBJ2-7	TGTGCCAGCAGCCTACGGACAGGGGGCGCGTACGAGCAGTACTTC	CASSLRTGGAYEQYF
-	-	TRBV19	TRBJ2-3	TGTGCCAGTAGTCTACCCTCCCTTGGCACAGATACGCAGTATTTT	CASSLPSLGTDTQYF
-	TRBD1	TRBV3-1/TRBV3-2	TRBJ2-7	TGTGCCAGCAGCCAAGAAGGGACAGGGATCTCGTACGAGCAGTACTTC	CASSQEGTGISYEQYF
-	-	TRBV7-9	TRBJ2-2	TGTGCCAGCAGCTCCCCCCGGGGGCGCACGAACACCGGGGAGCTGTTTTTT	CASSSPRGRTNTGELFF
-	TRBD1	TRBV6-5	TRBJ2-1	TGTGCCAGCAGCATCCCGGGACAGGGTATCAATGAGCAGTTCTTC	CASSIPGQGINEQFF
-	-	TRBV9	TRBJ2-7	TGTGCCAGCAGCGTGGGTTTAAGGGGATCCTACGAGCAGTACTTC	CASSVGLRGSYEQYF
-	TRBD1	TRBV28	TRBJ1-2	TGTGCCAGCAGTCCCGGGACAGGAATAAACTATGGCTACACCTTC	CASSPGTGINYGYTF
-	-	TRBV19	TRBJ2-3	TGTGCCAGTAATCCCCAGGGCATGGTTTACACAGATACGCAGTATTTT	CASNPQGMVYTDTQYF
once	TRBD2	TRBV4-3	TRBJ2-3	TGCGCCAGCAGCCAAGATGTTGGGGGTCCGGGACTAGCGGGGATGGCAAAAGAGTATTTT	CASSQDVGGPGLAGMAKEYF
-	TRBD1	TRBV3-1/TRBV3-2	TRBJ2-3	TGTGCCAGCAGCCAAGATTGGGGGCAGGGGGCGAGCACAGATACGCAGTATTTT	CASSQDWGQGASTDTQYF
once	TRBD1	TRBV4-3	TRBJ2-6	TGCGCCAGCAGCCGTTATATGGGACAGGGGAGATCGAGATCTGGGGCCAACGTCCTGACTTTC	CASSRYMGQGRSRSGANVLTF
-	TRBD1	TRBV6-5	TRBJ1-2	TGTGCCAGCAGTTTCCTTTTGGGACAGTCTAACTATGGCTACACCTTC	CASSFLLGQSNYGYTF
once	-	TRBV6-5	TRBJ2-7	TGTGCCAGCAGTTACGACCGCGAGCAGTACTTC	CASSYDREQYF
-	TRBD2	TRBV5-6	TRBJ2-3	TGTGCCAGCACACGGACTAGCGGGAGCACAGATACGCAGTATTTT	CASTRTSGSTDTQYF
-	-	TRBV6-6	TRBJ2-7	TGTGCCAGCGGCTTAGGACACGAGCAGTACTTC	CASGLGHEQYF
-	-	TRBV6-5	TRBJ1-4	TGTGCCAGCAGTTACTCCCAGCCGGCTAATGAAAAACTGTTTTTT	CASSYSQPANEKLFF
-	-	TRBV6-2/TRBV6-3	TRBJ2-5	TGTGCCAGCAGTGCCGATGGGGGGTTAAAGACCCAGTACTTC	CASSADGGLKTQYF
-	-	TRBV5-5	TRBJ1-4	TGTGCCAGCAGCTTATCGGTGCGGACTAATGAAAAACTGTTTTTT	CASSLSVRTNEKLFF